What follows are 17 T cell receptor beta chains derived from one specimen sequenced in a study of blood T cell repertoires in COVID-19. Data came from immunoSEQ multiplex PCR; TCRdb stores just in-frame clones and leaves some out. The data contain more than 200,000 clones, 65% to 90% of them singletons. The source material was peripheral blood. Source of these receptors: a man aged 30 to 39 with active or convalescent COVID-19.

The gene calls are TRBV4-3 and TRBJ1-1; no clear D gene. Trimming took 4 bases from V and 10 from J, leaving 19 bases between them. CDR1 is LGHNA and CDR2 is YSLEER in the germline V gene. The CDR3 covers 14 residues. The CDR3 region is CASSPTPEGRGAFF. CDR3 nucleotide sequence: TGCGCCAGCAGCCCAACACCTGAGGGTAGAGGAGCTTTCTTT.

This chain joins TRBV13 and TRBJ2-1; TRBD2 agrees at 8 bases. CDR3 length: 19 amino acids. The germline gives CDR1 PRHDT, CDR2 FYEKMQ (reference sequence). Trimming took 5 bases from V and 5 from J; bases not matched to a gene: 20. The CDR3 sequence: CASSRARSGGRGSNNEQFF. The DNA of the CDR3 is TGTGCCAGCAGCCGGGCTAGGAGCGGGGGTAGGGGATCCAACAATGAGCAGTTCTTC.

This clone was picked up one time. The V and J genes are TRBV7-9 and TRBJ2-6, with 7 bases matching TRBD1. Per germline, CDR1 SEHNR and CDR2 FQNEAQ (reference sequence). This CDR3 is built from 17 residues. Trimming at V came to 5 bases and at J to 0 bases, leaving 7 bases not matched to a gene. The CDR3 reads CASSKPGQSSGANVLTF. The CDR3 region has the DNA TGTGCCAGCAGCAAACCGGGACAGAGCTCTGGGGCCAACGTCCTGACTTTC.

V is TRBV10-3 and J is TRBJ1-1; a weak D match, TRBD1 (5 bases). V was cut by 1 base and J by 1 base, with 10 bases left in between. This CDR3 has 15 residues. Looked up from germline, CDR1 is ENHRY and CDR2 is SYGVKD. CDR3 nucleotides: TGTGCCATCAGTGAGTTGACAGCAAGGAACACTGAAGCTTTCTTT. Encoded protein: CAISELTARNTEAFF.

This clone showed up just a few times. The CDR3 nucleotides read TGTGCCTGGAGCGGGGGGACAGGCTTATTTGGGGGCAATCAGCCCCAGCATTTT. Protein: CAWSGGTGLFGGNQPQHF. The chain carries TRBV30 and TRBJ1-5; TRBD1 aligns across 8 bases. The length of the CDR3 is 18 residues. CDR1 and CDR2 from the germline V gene are GTSNPN and SVGIG (reference sequence). Unmatched junction bases numbered 15, after V lost 3 bases and J lost 2 bases.

There are a few counts of this clone. The J gene is TRBJ1-5, the V gene TRBV6-6, with no clear D. Looked up from germline, CDR1 is MNHNY and CDR2 is SVGAGI (reference sequence). The CDR3 is 13 amino acids. V shed 6 bases and J shed 7 bases, with 13 bases lying between them. CDR3 in amino acids: CASSSLRAQPQHF. Written as DNA, the CDR3 is TGTGCCAGCAGCTCCCTTCGAGCGCAGCCCCAGCATTTT.

This clone appeared a single time. J is TRBJ1-6 and V is TRBV12-3 or TRBV12-4; D possibly corresponds to TRBD1 (5 bases). The CDR3 contains 13 residues. V lost 5 bases to trimming and J lost 4 bases, with 6 bases between them. The CDR3 nucleotides read TGTGCCAGCAGTCGACAGTATAATTCACCCCTCCACTTT. It yields the protein CASSRQYNSPLHF.

The rearrangement uses TRBV5-4 and TRBJ2-7, with D tentatively TRBD1 (5 bases). The CDR3 has 16 amino acids. V was clipped by 4 bases and J by 7 bases, with 24 bases between them. Germline CDR1 is SGHNT and CDR2 is YYREEE (reference sequence). The CDR3 protein is CASSRTLDSGWDEQYF. CDR3 nucleotide sequence: TGTGCCAGCAGCCGAACCCTAGACAGTGGGTGGGATGAGCAGTACTTC. Combining the CDR3 with reference TRBV5-4 and TRBJ2-7 gives the whole variable domain ETGVTQSPTHLIKTRGQQVTLRCSSQSGHNTVSWYQQALGQGPQFIFQYYREEENGRGNFPPRFSGLQFPNYSSELNVNALELDDSALYLCASSRTLDSGWDEQYFGPGTRLTVT.

The chain links TRBV11-2 to TRBJ2-5; 8 nucleotides match TRBD1. There are 15 residues in the CDR3. V lost 4 bases, J lost 2 bases, and 6 bases stayed unmatched. Germline V gene sequence: CDR1 SGHAT, CDR2 FQNNGV. CDR3 protein: CASSSRDRRQETQYF. As DNA, the CDR3 is TGTGCCAGCAGCTCCCGGGACAGGAGACAAGAGACCCAGTACTTC.

This chain connects TRBV11-2 to TRBJ2-2; D ambiguous. The CDR3 length is 14 residues. Per germline, CDR1 SGHAT and CDR2 FQNNGV. The germline V and J ends were trimmed by 2 bases and 7 bases, with 11 bases remaining between them. The CDR3 reads CASSLRGLGGELFF. In DNA form, the CDR3 reads TGTGCCAGCAGCTTACGCGGCCTAGGCGGGGAGCTGTTTTTT.

The V and J genes are TRBV15 and TRBJ2-7, with a weak D call TRBD2 (5 bases). V shed 4 bases and J shed 0 bases, with 16 bases lying between them. Germline CDR1 reads LNHNV; CDR2 reads YYDKDF (reference sequence). The CDR3 loop spans 16 amino acids. The CDR3 sequence is CATSKVSGRSSYEQYF. DNA of the CDR3: TGTGCCACCAGCAAAGTAAGCGGACGAAGCTCCTACGAGCAGTACTTC.

This sequence joins TRBV7-2 and TRBJ2-6; possible D gene TRBD1, 5 bases. This CDR3 has 16 residues. V gave up 3 bases and J gave up 3 bases, with 12 bases separating them. Germline values: CDR1 SGHTA, CDR2 FQGNSA. CDR3 sequence: CASSFFGAGGANVLTF. As DNA, the CDR3 is TGTGCCAGCAGCTTTTTTGGGGCCGGTGGGGCCAACGTCCTGACTTTC.

The chain carries TRBV28 and TRBJ2-1; D might be TRBD2 (6 bases). The CDR3 runs to 17 residues. Between the trimmed V and J ends, which lost 2 bases and 6 bases, there was a span of 20 bases. CDR1 and CDR2 (germline): MDHEN, SYDVKM. The CDR3 sequence is CASSLVGLGGLLNEQFF. CDR3 sequence (DNA): TGTGCCAGCAGTTTAGTGGGGTTGGGGGGTTTGCTCAATGAGCAGTTCTTC.

This chain joins TRBV5-6 and TRBJ1-6; TRBD1 matches 10 bases. V gave up 0 bases and J gave up 9 bases; unmatched junction bases: 3. This CDR3 has 15 residues. CDR1 SGHDT and CDR2 YYEEEE come from the germline V gene. CDR3 sequence reads: CASSLGGTGVSPLHF. The CDR3 coding sequence is TGTGCCAGCAGCTTGGGAGGGACAGGGGTTTCACCCCTCCACTTT.

The chain employs TRBV7-2 and TRBJ1-1; 7 nucleotides line up with TRBD1. Losses at the gene ends were 2 bases for V and 1 base for J; bases not matched to a gene: 4. This CDR3 comprises 15 residues. Germline V gives CDR1 SGHTA, CDR2 FQGNSA. CDR3 amino acids: CASSLIRGRNTEAFF. The CDR3 DNA reads as TGTGCCAGCAGCTTAATCAGGGGGAGGAACACTGAAGCTTTCTTT.

The J gene is TRBJ2-6, the V gene TRBV6-6; 7 positions agree with TRBD1. The germline V gene encodes CDR1 MNHNY and CDR2 SVGAGI (reference sequence). CDR3 size: 14 residues. The ends lost 8 bases at V and 0 bases at J; junction bases unmatched: 1. The CDR3 sequence: CASGDSSGANVLTF. In DNA form, the CDR3 reads TGTGCCAGCGGGGACAGCTCTGGGGCCAACGTCCTGACTTTC.

The CDR3 reads CASSLTGGPGELFF. DNA of the CDR3: TGTGCCAGCAGTTTAACGGGGGGGCCCGGGGAGCTGTTTTTT. This chain connects TRBV27 to TRBJ2-2; 8 positions match TRBD2. CDR3 length: 14 amino acids. The V and J ends lost 2 bases and 6 bases, in that order; junction bases with no gene match: 2. Germline CDR1 and CDR2: MNHEY and SMNVEV (reference sequence).